This T cell receptor (beta chain) is drawn from a study of T cell repertoires in cytomegalovirus infection. The wider study: Based on public TCR beta signatures, there were indications of CMV infection and of a matching HLA type. Whole-study findings and limits: Predominance within the ex vivo response was attributable to HLA-C-restricted CMV-specific TCR beta clonotypes.

MiXCR, run by TCRdb on the reads, gives a single entry per CDR3 protein. The sample contains 700,000 to 900,000 distinct CDR3 sequences, almost 30% of which appear only once. With respect to this clonotype: Its antigen is unidentified.

The origin of this receptor is a human donor in good health (CMV status not recorded). Some clones in this sample may be carry-over from other donors' samples. The sample was cultured CD8+ T cells from PBMCs, taken from culture after CMV antigen stimulation.

The CDR3, as DNA: TGTGCCAGCAGCCGAGACCGGACTTTCTACAATGAGCAGTTCTTC. It codes for CASSRDRTFYNEQFF. The chain combines TRBV3-1 with TRBJ2-1; weak D call: TRBD2 (5 bases). The V end lost 4 bases, the J end lost 3 bases, and 13 bases lay between the germline ends. Germline CDR1 and CDR2: LGHDT and YNNKEL (reference sequence). The CDR3 is 15 residues long.